The 4 T cell receptor beta chains below were found in one sample sequenced in a study of T cells expressing NK-cell markers. TCRdb reprocessed the 5' RACE reads, keeping one entry per CDR3 protein, no DNA. The sample features around 470,000 distinct CDR3 sequences, with approximately 1.4% in its top ten. Source material: blood T cells: a sorted CD56 or NKG2C T cell subset, CD4+ or CD8+ T cells, or bulk PBMC T cells (not recorded which). The receptors here all came from a woman aged 45-65 years in good health.

V and J are TRBV14 and TRBJ2-5; lacking DNA, the TRBD2 call made by TCRdb goes unchecked. CDR1 and CDR2 (germline): SGHDN, FVKESK. This CDR3 contains 16 residues. CDR3 sequence reads: CASSQGAGRSYGTQYF.

The V call is TRBV5-1, the J call TRBJ2-7; as DNA is missing, the TRBD1 call by TCRdb cannot be tested. CDR3 size: 14 residues. Per germline, CDR1 SGHRS and CDR2 YFSETQ. This chain's CDR3 is CASSVQGAQYEQYF. Based on the CDR3 plus reference TRBV5-1 and TRBJ2-7, the full variable domain is KAGVTQTPRYLIKTRGQQVTLSCSPISGHRSVSWYQQTPGQGLQFLFEYFSETQRNKGNFPGRFSGRQFSNSRSEMNVSTLELGDSALYLCASSVQGAQYEQYFGPGTRLTVT.

The CDR3 region is CSAVGGTGSHEQYF. This rearrangement joins TRBV20-1 to TRBJ2-7; no DNA is available, so the TRBD1 call from TCRdb remains unchecked. This CDR3 is 14 amino acids long. Germline V gene sequence: CDR1 DFQATT, CDR2 SNEGSKA (reference sequence).

The V and J genes are TRBV11-2 and TRBJ2-1. Germline values: CDR1 SGHAT, CDR2 FQNNGV. CDR3 size: 15 residues. The CDR3 protein is CASSLGVLMGNEQFF.